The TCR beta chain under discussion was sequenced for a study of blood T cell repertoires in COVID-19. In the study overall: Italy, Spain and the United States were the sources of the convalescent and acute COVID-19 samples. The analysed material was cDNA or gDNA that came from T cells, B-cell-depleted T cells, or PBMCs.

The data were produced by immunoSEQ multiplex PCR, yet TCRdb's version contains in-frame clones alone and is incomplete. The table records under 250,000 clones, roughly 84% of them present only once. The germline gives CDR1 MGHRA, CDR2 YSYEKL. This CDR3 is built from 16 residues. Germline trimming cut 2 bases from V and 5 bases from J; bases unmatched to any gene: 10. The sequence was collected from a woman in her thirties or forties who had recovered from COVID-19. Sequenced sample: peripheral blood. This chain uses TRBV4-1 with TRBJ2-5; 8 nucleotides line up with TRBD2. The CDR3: CASSQRTSPSGETQYF. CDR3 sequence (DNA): TGCGCCAGCAGCCAACGCACCAGTCCTAGCGGGGAGACCCAGTACTTC.